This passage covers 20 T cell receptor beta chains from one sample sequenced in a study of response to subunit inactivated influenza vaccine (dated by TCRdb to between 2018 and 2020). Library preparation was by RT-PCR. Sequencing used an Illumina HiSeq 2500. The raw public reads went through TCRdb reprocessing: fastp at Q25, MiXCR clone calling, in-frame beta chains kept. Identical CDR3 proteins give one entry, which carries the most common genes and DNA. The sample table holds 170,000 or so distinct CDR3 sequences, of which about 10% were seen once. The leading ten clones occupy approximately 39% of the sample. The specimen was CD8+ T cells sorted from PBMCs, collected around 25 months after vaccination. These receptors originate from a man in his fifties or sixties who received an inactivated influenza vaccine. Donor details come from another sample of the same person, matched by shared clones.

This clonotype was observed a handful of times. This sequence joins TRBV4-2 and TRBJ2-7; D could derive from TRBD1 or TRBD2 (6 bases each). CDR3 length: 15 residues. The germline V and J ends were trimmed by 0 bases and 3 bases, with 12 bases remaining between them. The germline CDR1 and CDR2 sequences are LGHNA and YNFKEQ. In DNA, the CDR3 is TGTGCCAGCAGCCAAGATACGGGGGCAGGCTACGAGCAGTACTTC. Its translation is CASSQDTGAGYEQYF.

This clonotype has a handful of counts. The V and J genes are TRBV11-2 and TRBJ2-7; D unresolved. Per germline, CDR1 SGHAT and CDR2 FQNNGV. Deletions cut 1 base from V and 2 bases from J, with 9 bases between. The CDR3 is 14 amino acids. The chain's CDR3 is CASSLGGPTYEQYF. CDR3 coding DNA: TGTGCCAGCAGCTTAGGTGGTCCCACCTACGAGCAGTACTTC. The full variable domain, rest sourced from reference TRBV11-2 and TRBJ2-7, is EAGVAQSPRYKIIEKRQSVAFWCNPISGHATLYWYQQILGQGPKLLIQFQNNGVVDDSQLPKDRFSAERLKGVDSTLKIQPAKLEDSAVYLCASSLGGPTYEQYFGPGTRLTVT.

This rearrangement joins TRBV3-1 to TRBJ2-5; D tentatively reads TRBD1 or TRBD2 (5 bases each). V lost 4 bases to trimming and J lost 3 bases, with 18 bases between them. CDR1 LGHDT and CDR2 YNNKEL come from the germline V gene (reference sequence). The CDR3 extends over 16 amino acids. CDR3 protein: CASSRDPAGSEETQYF. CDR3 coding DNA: TGTGCCAGCAGCCGGGACCCGGCAGGGTCCGAAGAGACCCAGTACTTC.

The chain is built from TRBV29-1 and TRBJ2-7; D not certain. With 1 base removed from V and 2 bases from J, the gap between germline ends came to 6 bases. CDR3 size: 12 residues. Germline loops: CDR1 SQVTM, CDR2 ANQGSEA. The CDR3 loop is CSVEGPPYEQYF. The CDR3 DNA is TGCAGCGTTGAAGGACCCCCCTACGAGCAGTACTTC.

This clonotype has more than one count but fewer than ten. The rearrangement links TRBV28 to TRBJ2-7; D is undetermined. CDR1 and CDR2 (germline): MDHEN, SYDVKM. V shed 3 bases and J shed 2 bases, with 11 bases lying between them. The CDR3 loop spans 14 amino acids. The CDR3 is CASSFLRRPYEQYF. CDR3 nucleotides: TGTGCCAGCAGTTTTCTTCGCCGCCCCTACGAGCAGTACTTC.

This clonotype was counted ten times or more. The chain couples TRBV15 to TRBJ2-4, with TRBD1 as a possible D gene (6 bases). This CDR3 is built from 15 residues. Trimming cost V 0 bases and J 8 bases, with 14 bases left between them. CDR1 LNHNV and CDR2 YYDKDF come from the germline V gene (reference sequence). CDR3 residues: CATSRELTPGDIQYF. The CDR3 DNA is TGTGCCACCAGCAGAGAACTCACCCCAGGGGACATTCAGTACTTC.

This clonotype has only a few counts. CDR3 bases: TGTGCCAGCAGTTTAGCGGGAATCGAGCAGTACTTC. Translating gives CASSLAGIEQYF. This chain uses TRBV12-3 or TRBV12-4 with TRBJ2-7, with D hard to call. The CDR3 extends over 12 amino acids. V was cut by 0 bases and J by 6 bases, with 6 bases left in between.

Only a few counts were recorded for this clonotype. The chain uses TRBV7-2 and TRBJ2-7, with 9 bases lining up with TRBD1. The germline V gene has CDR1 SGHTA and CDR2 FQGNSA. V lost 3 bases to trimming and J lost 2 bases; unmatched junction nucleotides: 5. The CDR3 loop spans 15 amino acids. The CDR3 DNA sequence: TGTGCCAGCAGCTTCCGGGACAGGGTTACCTACGAGCAGTACTTC. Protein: CASSFRDRVTYEQYF.

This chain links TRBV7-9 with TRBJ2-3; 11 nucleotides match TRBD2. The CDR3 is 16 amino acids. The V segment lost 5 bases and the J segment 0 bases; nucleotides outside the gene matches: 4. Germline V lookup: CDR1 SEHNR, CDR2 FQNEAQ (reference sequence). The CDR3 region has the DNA TGTGCCAGCAGCCCGACTAGCGGGGTTAGCACAGATACGCAGTATTTT. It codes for CASSPTSGVSTDTQYF.

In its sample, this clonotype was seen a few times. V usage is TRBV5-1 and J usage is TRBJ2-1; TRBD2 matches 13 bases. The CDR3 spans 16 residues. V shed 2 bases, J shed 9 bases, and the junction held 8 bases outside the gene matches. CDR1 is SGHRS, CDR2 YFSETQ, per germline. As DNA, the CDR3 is TGCGCCAGCAGCTTTGGACTAGCGGGAGAATTGGGTGAGCAGTTCTTC. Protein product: CASSFGLAGELGEQFF. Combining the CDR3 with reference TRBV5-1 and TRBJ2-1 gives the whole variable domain KAGVTQTPRYLIKTRGQQVTLSCSPISGHRSVSWYQQTPGQGLQFLFEYFSETQRNKGNFPGRFSGRQFSNSRSEMNVSTLELGDSALYLCASSFGLAGELGEQFFGPGTRLTVL.

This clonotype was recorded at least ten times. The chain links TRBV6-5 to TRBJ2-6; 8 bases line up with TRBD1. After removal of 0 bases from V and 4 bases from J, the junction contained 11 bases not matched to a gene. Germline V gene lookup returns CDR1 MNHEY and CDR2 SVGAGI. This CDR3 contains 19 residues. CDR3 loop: CASSYSFRQGITGANVLTF. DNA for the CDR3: TGTGCCAGCAGTTACTCGTTCAGACAGGGGATTACGGGGGCCAACGTCCTGACTTTC.

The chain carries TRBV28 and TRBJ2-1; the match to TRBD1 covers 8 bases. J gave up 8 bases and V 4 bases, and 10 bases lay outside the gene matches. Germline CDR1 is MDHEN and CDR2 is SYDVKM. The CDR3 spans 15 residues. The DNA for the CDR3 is TGTGCCAGCAGTTCGCGTCGGCCAGGGGGCGATGAGCAGTTCTTC. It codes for CASSSRRPGGDEQFF.

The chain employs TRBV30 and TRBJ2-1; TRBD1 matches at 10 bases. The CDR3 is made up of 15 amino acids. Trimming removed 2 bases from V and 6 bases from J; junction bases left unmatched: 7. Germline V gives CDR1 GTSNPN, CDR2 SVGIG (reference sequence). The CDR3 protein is CAWSPGTGVFNEQFF. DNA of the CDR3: TGTGCCTGGAGTCCCGGGACAGGGGTTTTCAATGAGCAGTTCTTC. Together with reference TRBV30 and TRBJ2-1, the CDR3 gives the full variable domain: SQTIHQWPATLVQPVGSPLSLECTVEGTSNPNLYWYRQAAGRGLQLLFYSVGIGQISSEVPQNLSASRPQDRQFILSSKKLLLSDSGFYLCAWSPGTGVFNEQFFGPGTRLTVL.

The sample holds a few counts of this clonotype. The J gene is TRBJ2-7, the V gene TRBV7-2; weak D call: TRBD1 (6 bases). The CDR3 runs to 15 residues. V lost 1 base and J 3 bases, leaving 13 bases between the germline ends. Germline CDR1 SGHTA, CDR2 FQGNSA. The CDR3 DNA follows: TGTGCCAGCAGCTTAGGGGCAGGGGTTGGCTACGAGCAGTACTTC. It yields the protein CASSLGAGVGYEQYF.

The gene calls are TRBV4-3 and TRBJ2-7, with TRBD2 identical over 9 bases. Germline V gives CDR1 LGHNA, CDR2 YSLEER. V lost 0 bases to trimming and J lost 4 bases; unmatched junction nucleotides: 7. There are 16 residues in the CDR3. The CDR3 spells CASSQDLGGGEYEQYF. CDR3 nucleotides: TGCGCCAGCAGCCAAGATCTGGGCGGGGGGGAATACGAGCAGTACTTC.

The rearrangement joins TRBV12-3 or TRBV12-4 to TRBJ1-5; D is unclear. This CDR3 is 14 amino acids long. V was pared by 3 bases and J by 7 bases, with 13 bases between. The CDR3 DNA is TGTGCCAGCAGTTTGGAGGGTTCGGGGCAGCCCCAGCATTTT. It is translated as CASSLEGSGQPQHF.

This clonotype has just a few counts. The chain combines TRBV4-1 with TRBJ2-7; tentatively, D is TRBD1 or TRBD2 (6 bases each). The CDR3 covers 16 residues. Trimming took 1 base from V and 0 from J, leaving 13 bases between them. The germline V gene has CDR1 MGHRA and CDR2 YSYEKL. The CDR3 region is CASSQVRDILSYEQYF. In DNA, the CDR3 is TGCGCCAGCAGCCAAGTGCGGGACATTCTCTCCTACGAGCAGTACTTC.

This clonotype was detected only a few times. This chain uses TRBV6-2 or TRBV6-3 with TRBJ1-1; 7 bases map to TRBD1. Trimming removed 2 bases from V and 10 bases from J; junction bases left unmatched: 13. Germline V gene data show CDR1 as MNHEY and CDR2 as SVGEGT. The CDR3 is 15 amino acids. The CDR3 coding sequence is TGTGCCAGCAGTTACCCGAGGACAGGTTGGGAGTCAGCTTTCTTT. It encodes CASSYPRTGWESAFF.

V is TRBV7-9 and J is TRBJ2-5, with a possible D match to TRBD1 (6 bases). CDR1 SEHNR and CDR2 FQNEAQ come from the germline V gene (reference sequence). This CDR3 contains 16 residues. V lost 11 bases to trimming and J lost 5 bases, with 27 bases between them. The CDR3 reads CARYFRDIQNGETQYF. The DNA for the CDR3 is TGTGCCCGATATTTTAGGGACATTCAAAACGGGGAGACCCAGTACTTC. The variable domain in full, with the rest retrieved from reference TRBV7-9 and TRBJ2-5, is DTGVSQNPRHKITKRGQNVTFRCDPISEHNRLYWYRQTLGQGPEFLTYFQNEAQLEKSRLLSDRFSAERPKGSFSTLEIQRTEQGDSAMYLCARYFRDIQNGETQYFGPGTRLLVL.

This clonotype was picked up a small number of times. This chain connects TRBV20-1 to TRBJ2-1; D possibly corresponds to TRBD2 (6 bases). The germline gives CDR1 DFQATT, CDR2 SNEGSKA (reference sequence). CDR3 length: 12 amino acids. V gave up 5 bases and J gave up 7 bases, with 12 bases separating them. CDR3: CSADRDLNEQFF. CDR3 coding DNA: TGCAGTGCTGACCGGGACTTAAATGAGCAGTTCTTC.